The entry below describes one T cell receptor beta chain. This clone was observed a single time. Its antigen is unknown. No qualities accompany the bases; no much larger clone lies one base away. The junction carries 7 bases between V and J, which are trimmed by 5 bases and 4 bases respectively. Via the germline V gene, CDR1 is SGHNT and CDR2 YENEEA. The CDR3 numbers 12 residues from cysteine through phenylalanine. The retained sequence is limited to the CDR3, 36 bases, with the frame set at the first base. The CDR3 regions of human TCRbeta chains were analyzed by immunosequencing. Turning to the authors' computational methods: Repertoire TCRs were matched against a reference library of SARS-CoV-2-specific TCRs generated with the MIRA antigen-specificity platform. Breadth meant the fraction of unique TCRs that were SARS-CoV-2-associated, whereas depth meant the fraction of total T cells that were SARS-CoV-2-associated. Using the MIRA data, each spike-specific TCR was mapped to the spike region that the TCR reacts to and placed in a CD4 or CD8 class. Log10-transformed breadth and depth values were compared by one-way ANOVA with Sidak's multiple comparisons tests. The source is immuneACCESS, and TCRdb retained only in-frame sequences with V and J called. Part of the clones is not carried over; for the studies checked, unresolved V genes explain less than half of this, and the remainder is unexplained. The V and J calls and clone size come from that table; D and trimming were worked out from the DNA. This sample has tens of thousands of clones in its table, and roughly 84% of those were observed once. Clones ranked in the top ten supply less than 9.5% of the sample.

This record belongs to a study of T cell responses to AZD1222 COVID-19 vaccine (dated by TCRdb to the early 2020s). For the study in its entirety: AZD1222 recipients whose second dose came at about 4 weeks and those whose second dose came at about 12 weeks were combined into one group, since spike-specific TCR depth and breadth did not differ between the two schedules. Trial participants were enrolled by age into subgroups of 18-55, 56-69 and 70-plus years, and about 150, 27 and 61 TCR-sequenced participants, respectively, were included in these subgroups. TCR sequencing covered more than 230 trial participants: 200 to 220 given two doses of AZD1222 and about 26 given two doses of MenACWY control vaccine. What the study reported, not specific to this receptor: Conclusions about previously exposed vaccinees are limited, since just five or six AZD1222 recipients were seropositive for SARS-CoV-2 at baseline. Because no samples from the day 14 peak response were available, repertoires could be characterized only after the peak T cell response. In the small 56-69-year group, the increase in depth fell short of significance, most likely because of low power. Reportedly, close to half of the unique spike-specific TCRs recognized epitopes lying outside the regions that are mutated in the B.1.351 and B.1.1.7 variants. Most participants were white British and females outnumbered males, and the authors suggested that clonal diversity may have been underestimated. After two AZD1222 doses, spike-specific TCR breadth and depth were significantly higher than at day 0 and than in MenACWY recipients. Vaccine-associated CD4 TCRs spanned the whole spike protein, with dominant responses in regions 160-218 and 743-854.

The time point label, read with the paper, signifies: baseline before first vaccination. Samples from vaccinated people were obtained from the UK trials COV001 and COV002, which included a single-blind randomized controlled phase 2/3 trial of AZD1222 (ChAdOx1 nCoV-19) in healthy adults. For TCRbeta chain sequencing, PBMC samples were collected from trial participants at day 0 and at day 28 after the second dose. The starting material was peripheral blood, obtained on day 0 of AZD1222 vaccination. This sequence uses TRBV11-3 and TRBJ2-3; no confident D gene assignment can be made. The clonotype originates from an adult in good health. For the CDR3, the sequence is CASSLNADTQYF. The DNA sequence reads TGTGCCAGCAGCCTGAACGCAGATACGCAGTATTTT.